The 20 T cell receptor beta chains given below trace back to one sample, sequenced in a study of identical twins. One entry per CDR3 protein results from TCRdb running MiXCR on the 5' RACE reads. Of over 250,000 distinct CDR3 sequences in the sample, roughly 9% are singletons; the top ten hold about 7.1%. The sample also formed part of further work on yellow fever vaccine responses in identical twins.

The sequencing sample was made of CD8+ T cells sorted from blood. The origin of the receptors is a woman aged 18-29 years in good health.

This clonotype was seen repeatedly, ten times or more. The V call is TRBV4-1, the J call TRBJ2-1; D is undetermined. The germline V gene encodes CDR1 MGHRA and CDR2 YSYEKL. This CDR3 is 14 amino acids long. The V and J ends lost 5 bases and 0 bases respectively, with 8 bases between them. The CDR3 DNA is TGCGCCAGCAGCAACAGTAACTCCTACAATGAGCAGTTCTTC. It encodes CASSNSNSYNEQFF.

The chain uses TRBV21-1 and TRBJ1-5. TRBV21-1 is marked as a pseudogene. The CDR3 length is 19 residues. CDR3 residues: CASSKAGGRWMNRNQPQHF. CDR3 in DNA: TGTGCCAGCAGCAAAGCGGGTGGCAGGTGGATGAATCGCAATCAGCCCCAGCATTTT.

This clonotype was seen repeatedly, ten times or more. The V and J genes are TRBV20-1 and TRBJ2-1; 7 bases fit TRBD2. The J segment lost 2 bases and the V segment lost 3 bases, leaving 10 bases of the junction unmatched. CDR1 DFQATT and CDR2 SNEGSKA come from the germline V gene (reference sequence). The CDR3 length is 16 residues. This chain's CDR3 is CSARVATGGPYNEQFF. Here the CDR3 DNA reads TGCAGTGCTAGGGTAGCGACGGGAGGACCCTACAATGAGCAGTTCTTC.

The V call is TRBV10-3, the J call TRBJ2-3; TRBD1 aligns across 8 bases. Germline lookup yields CDR1 ENHRY and CDR2 SYGVKD. The CDR3 spans 15 residues. V lost 6 bases and J lost 0; bases outside the gene matches: 5. CDR3 sequence: CAIREGQASTDTQYF. The CDR3 region has the DNA TGTGCCATCAGAGAGGGACAGGCTAGCACAGATACGCAGTATTTT.

Of note for this clonotype: A much larger clone lies a single base off, so this may be a read error. V gene TRBV2 combines with J gene TRBJ2-7; 11 bases are a match to TRBD2. The CDR3 totals 14 residues. From germline, CDR1 is SNHLY and CDR2 FYNNEI. CDR3 nucleotide sequence: TGTGCCAGCAGTCTAGCGGGAGGAACCTACGTGCAGTACTTC. This encodes CASSLAGGTYVQYF.

V gene TRBV25-1 combines with J gene TRBJ2-1; 9 bases match TRBD1. This CDR3 comprises 14 residues. J gave up 10 bases and V 4 bases, and 8 bases lay outside the gene matches. Germline values: CDR1 MGHDK, CDR2 SYGVNS. The CDR3 spells CASSAGTGMQEQFF. The DNA of the CDR3 is TGTGCCAGCAGTGCCGGGACAGGGATGCAAGAGCAGTTCTTC.

The chain employs TRBV11-2 and TRBJ1-1; 7 nucleotides agree with TRBD1. Germline V gene lookup returns CDR1 SGHAT and CDR2 FQNNGV. V trimming: 0 bases; J trimming: 10 bases; junction bases outside the gene matches: 14. The CDR3 is 16 residues long. CDR3 bases: TGTGCCAGCAGCTTAGATCTTGCAGGGGGTTTCGTGGTAGCTTTCTTT. Encoded protein: CASSLDLAGGFVVAFF. Looking up the rest from reference TRBV11-2 and TRBJ1-1 gives the full variable domain: EAGVAQSPRYKIIEKRQSVAFWCNPISGHATLYWYQQILGQGPKLLIQFQNNGVVDDSQLPKDRFSAERLKGVDSTLKIQPAKLEDSAVYLCASSLDLAGGFVVAFFGQGTRLTVV.

This clonotype was picked up many times. This chain's CDR3 is CASSLALRTEAFF. The CDR3 DNA sequence: TGTGCCAGCAGTTTAGCGCTAAGGACTGAAGCTTTCTTT. The rearrangement uses TRBV12-3 or TRBV12-4 and TRBJ1-1; D unclear. The V end lost 0 bases, the J end lost 5 bases, and 7 bases lay between the germline ends. The CDR3 is 13 residues long.

Concerning this clonotype: Germline is not matched at one junction end, which may reflect a read error. V gene TRBV7-2 combines with J gene TRBJ2-1; D not certain. The CDR3 has 12 residues. Germline assignment: CDR1 SGHTA and CDR2 FQGNSA. This chain's CDR3 is CASSPHPARQEF. CDR3 nucleotide sequence: TGTGCCAGCAGCCCCCACCCGGCCAGGCAGGAGTTC.

This clonotype came up a few times. The chain has TRBV3-1 and TRBJ2-7; D not certain. The germline V and J ends were trimmed by 1 base and 2 bases, with 9 bases remaining between them. CDR1 and CDR2 (germline): LGHDT, YNNKEL (reference sequence). This CDR3 contains 14 residues. Written as DNA, the CDR3 is TGTGCCAGCAGCCAAGTCGTAGTCCCCTACGAGCAGTACTTC. Its protein is CASSQVVVPYEQYF.

The V gene is TRBV4-2, the J gene TRBJ2-7; 10 positions agree with TRBD2. Unmatched junction bases numbered 4, after V lost 3 bases and J lost 5 bases. The CDR3 sequence is 14 residues long. Germline CDR1 and CDR2: LGHNA and YNFKEQ. CDR3 in amino acids: CASSHRTSGHEQYF. The CDR3 DNA is TGTGCCAGCAGCCATCGGACTAGCGGTCACGAGCAGTACTTC.

This rearrangement joins TRBV4-1 to TRBJ1-5; D is unresolved. CDR1 MGHRA and CDR2 YSYEKL come from the germline V gene. V was shortened by 0 bases and J by 3 bases, with 3 bases between the two germline ends. CDR3 length equals 13 residues. The DNA for the CDR3 is TGCGCCAGCAGCCAAGATTACAATCAGCCCCAGCATTTT. This translates into CASSQDYNQPQHF.

This clonotype was counted many times. This sequence joins TRBV29-1 and TRBJ2-2; no reliable D call. Germline assignment: CDR1 SQVTM and CDR2 ANQGSEA. Trimming left V 4 bases short and J 2 bases short, with 5 bases between. The CDR3 covers 12 residues. In DNA form, the CDR3 reads TGCAGCGTTGTACGAAACACCGGGGAGCTGTTTTTT. It translates to CSVVRNTGELFF.

In this sample, this clonotype turned up many times. The V gene is TRBV29-1, the J gene TRBJ2-1; 11 nucleotides align to TRBD2. The CDR3 loop spans 14 amino acids. Per germline, CDR1 SQVTM and CDR2 ANQGSEA. V dropped 8 bases and J dropped 7; count of bases not matched to a gene: 10. The CDR3 is CSLTTSGIGNEQFF. The CDR3 coding sequence is TGCAGCTTAACGACTAGCGGGATAGGTAATGAGCAGTTCTTC.

The CDR3 sequence: CASGLTPAGSSYNEQFF. In DNA form, the CDR3 reads TGTGCTAGTGGTTTGACCCCAGCGGGATCCTCCTACAATGAGCAGTTCTTC. The rearrangement uses TRBV12-5 and TRBJ2-1; 7 nucleotides match TRBD2. Germline V CDR1 and CDR2: LGHNT, FRNRAP. Trimming took 2 bases from V and 0 from J; bases not matched to a gene: 7. The CDR3 runs to 17 residues.

The chain combines TRBV6-5 with TRBJ2-4, with 11 bases identical to TRBD1. Germline V lookup: CDR1 MNHEY, CDR2 SVGAGI. The length of the CDR3 is 17 residues. The trim removed 4 bases at V and 6 bases at J, leaving 11 bases unmatched. CDR3 nucleotides: TGTGCCAGCAGTTTAAGGACAGGGGGCCAGCCGGGAAACATTCAGTACTTC. Its translation is CASSLRTGGQPGNIQYF.

The chain couples TRBV18 to TRBJ2-5; 10 bases are a match to TRBD1. CDR3 length: 16 amino acids. J was trimmed by 2 bases and V by 4 bases; bases with no gene match: 7. Germline assignment: CDR1 KGHSH and CDR2 LQKENI. The CDR3 sequence: CASSLDRGRGQETQYF. CDR3 DNA sequence: TGTGCCAGCTCACTAGACAGGGGGCGCGGTCAAGAGACCCAGTACTTC.

In this sample, this clonotype turned up many times. V and J are TRBV12-3 or TRBV12-4 and TRBJ1-2; maybe TRBD1 (6 bases). V lost 5 bases to trimming and J lost 8 bases, with 15 bases between them. The CDR3 contains 13 residues. CDR3 protein: CASSDGGAEGYTF. The CDR3 DNA is TGTGCCAGCAGTGACGGGGGGGCTGAAGGCTACACCTTC.

The chain employs TRBV7-9 and TRBJ2-1; TRBD2 aligns across 13 bases. This CDR3 has 13 amino acids. Unmatched junction bases numbered 1, after V lost 5 bases and J lost 9 bases. Germline loops: CDR1 SEHNR, CDR2 FQNEAQ (reference sequence). CDR3 sequence (DNA): TGTGCCAGCAGCCGACTAGCGGGAGGTGAGCAGTTCTTC. Translation: CASSRLAGGEQFF.

This clonotype came up a few times. The chain joins TRBV20-1 to TRBJ2-1, with D perhaps TRBD2 (5 bases). Trimming pared 3 bases from V and 0 bases from J, leaving 9 bases between. CDR3 length: 14 residues. CDR1 is DFQATT and CDR2 is SNEGSKA in the germline V gene (reference sequence). The CDR3 spells CSASSASSYNEQFF. CDR3 bases: TGCAGTGCTAGTAGCGCGAGCTCCTACAATGAGCAGTTCTTC.